This T cell receptor (beta chain) came from a study of spatial heterogeneity in lung cancer. At the level of the study: Sequences of the beta chain were consistently detected in greater numbers than alpha-chain sequences. On average, each unique TCR and UMI combination appeared more than ten times in raw reads.

Whole-study results and caveats: Expanded tumor TCRs that were ubiquitous appeared in blood more at resection than follow-up.

Every TCR cDNA molecule bore its own unique molecular identifier. TCRdb reanalysed the 5' RACE reads using MiXCR and keeps one entry per CDR3 protein. Of about 86,000 distinct CDR3 sequences in the sample, roughly 13% are singletons; the top ten hold around 4.3%. Concerning this clonotype itself: The antigen is not known.

Time point defined: sample taken at primary tumor resection. Unsorted whole RNA samples from tumor, nontumor lung or frozen PBMC were sequenced. V lost 1 base to trimming and J lost 7 bases, with 10 bases between them. Per germline, CDR1 LGHDT and CDR2 YNNKEL (reference sequence). The length of the CDR3 is 13 residues. The receptor comes from a male donor with early-stage non-small cell lung cancer. The sequencing here drew on PBMCs, taken at surgery. The chain employs TRBV3-1 and TRBJ1-1; D gene uncertain. The CDR3 sequence: CASSQATGSEAFF. CDR3 DNA sequence: TGTGCCAGCAGCCAAGCTACCGGGAGTGAAGCTTTCTTT.